This T cell receptor beta chain was profiled in a study of cytomegalovirus exposure and HLA in healthy donors. Study observations and caveats: With DRB1 most and HLA-C fewest, TCR association rates differed between HLA loci in a later analysis. Among the CMV-associated chains, three were confirmed in vitro as specific for CMV antigens.

Although they were nominally healthy when sampled, donors likely had unrecorded immune exposures. The study ran its PCR with 60 Vbeta and 13 Jbeta primers. The protocol was immunoSEQ multiplex PCR, while the TCRdb copy is restricted to in-frame clones and leaves out a portion. The sample consists of roughly 100,000 clones, 60% to 85% of them appearing once. To note about this clone: The antigen is undetermined.

CDR1 LNHDA and CDR2 SQIVND come from the germline V gene (reference sequence). V was trimmed by 6 bases and J by 7 bases, leaving 9 bases between them. There are 12 residues in the CDR3. J is TRBJ2-2 and V is TRBV19; the D is unclear. The sample consisted of PBMCs. The receptor was derived from a man aged 45-60 years in good health and CMV-seropositive. CDR3 loop: CASRAQFGELFF. Here the CDR3 DNA reads TGTGCCAGTAGGGCCCAGTTCGGGGAGCTGTTTTTT.